This T cell receptor beta chain stems from a study of control samples from healthy donors and cancer patients. Clones were read by immunoSEQ multiplex PCR, and TCRdb kept only the in-frame ones, dropping some. The sample shows about 140,000 clones, almost 90% of them seen only once. The table lists this clone with a count of one. This CDR3 spans 14 amino acids. Trimming cost V 4 bases and J 6 bases, with 17 bases left between them. In germline, CDR1 is SGDLS, CDR2 YYNGEE. The chain links TRBV9 to TRBJ2-7, with D uncertain. Sequencing used blood. The receptor comes from a man aged 18 to 29 in good health. The CDR3 DNA follows: TGTGCCAGCAGCCTTCGGGCCCAACCCACCGAGCAGTACTTC. It encodes CASSLRAQPTEQYF.